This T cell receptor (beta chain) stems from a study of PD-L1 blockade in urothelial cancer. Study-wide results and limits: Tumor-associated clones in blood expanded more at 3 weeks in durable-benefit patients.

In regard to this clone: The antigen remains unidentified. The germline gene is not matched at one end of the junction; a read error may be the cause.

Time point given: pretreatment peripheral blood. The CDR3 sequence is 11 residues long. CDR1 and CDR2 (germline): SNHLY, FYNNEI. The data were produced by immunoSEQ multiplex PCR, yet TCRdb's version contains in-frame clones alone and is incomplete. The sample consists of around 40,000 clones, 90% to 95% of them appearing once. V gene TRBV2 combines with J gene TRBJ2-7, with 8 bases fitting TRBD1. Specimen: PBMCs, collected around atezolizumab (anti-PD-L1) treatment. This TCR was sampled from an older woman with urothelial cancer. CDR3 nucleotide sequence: TGTGCCAGCAGTGACCGGGACAGGCGGGTCTTC. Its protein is CASSDRDRRVF.